This is a list of T cell receptor beta chains from one sample in a study of T cells in Graves' hyperthyroidism and ophthalmopathy. TCRdb processed the multiplex PCR reads anew with MiXCR; each CDR3 protein has one entry. The sample gives around 100,000 distinct CDR3 sequences, 40% to 50% of which show up once; roughly 24% is in the top ten. The sequenced material came from blood. The source of these receptors is a man between 40 and 49 years old with Graves' hyperthyroidism. Both conserved end residues are part of each CDR3. The D gene is left open where the match is weak. Some rows mark clone size as missing; the rest say once, few, many or name a class of expanded clone.

d_call,v_call,clone_size,j_call,cdr3_nt,cdr3_aa
-,TRBV29-1,-,TRBJ1-5,TGCAGCGTTCTCGCAGCGGGGCCTACGTATAGCAATCAGCCCCAGCATTTT,CSVLAAGPTYSNQPQHF
TRBD1,TRBV2,-,TRBJ1-1,TGTGCCAGCAGTCCCCGACAGGGAGGGGGTGAAGCTTTCTTT,CASSPRQGGGEAFF
TRBD1,TRBV15,few,TRBJ2-6,TGTGCCACCAGCAGTGACAGGGCTGGGGCCAACGTCCTGACTTTC,CATSSDRAGANVLTF
-,TRBV27,few,TRBJ2-1,TGTGCCAGCAGTCGCTACAATGAGCAGTTCTTC,CASSRYNEQFF
-,TRBV6-1,-,TRBJ2-4,TGTGCCAGCAGTGAACCACTAGTGACCAAAAACATTCAGTACTTC,CASSEPLVTKNIQYF
-,TRBV12-3/TRBV12-4,many,TRBJ2-3,TGTGCCAGCAGCCACATTTCCAGGAAAAGCACAGATACGCAGTATTTT,CASSHISRKSTDTQYF
-,TRBV25-1,-,TRBJ1-2,TGTGCCAGCAGCCTCGGGAACTATGGCTACACCTTC,CASSLGNYGYTF
TRBD1,TRBV12-3/TRBV12-4,-,TRBJ1-5,TGTGCTAGCCCTTCTTCGAAGGGACAGCGAGAACCGCCCCAGCATTTT,CASPSSKGQREPPQHF
-,TRBV12-3/TRBV12-4,many,TRBJ2-6,TGTGCCAGCAGTTTACCCCCCGGGTATGATGGGGCCAACGTCCTGACTTTC,CASSLPPGYDGANVLTF
-,TRBV20-1,-,TRBJ1-1,TGCAGTGCTAGAAGCCAGGCCCATACGGGAGCTTTCTTT,CSARSQAHTGAFF
TRBD1,TRBV15,-,TRBJ1-1,TGTGCCACCAGCAGACCTACACAGGGGACTGAAGCTTTCTTT,CATSRPTQGTEAFF
-,TRBV9,many,TRBJ2-5,TGTGCCAGCAGCTTGCAGTGGGCCTTAGGAGAGACCCAGTACTTC,CASSLQWALGETQYF
-,TRBV7-8,-,TRBJ2-5,TGTGCCAGCAGCTTAGACGGGGGACAAGAGACCCAGTACTTC,CASSLDGGQETQYF
TRBD2,TRBV7-9,many,TRBJ2-3,TGTGCCAGCAGCTTAGCCCAAACTAGCGGGAGCACAGATACGCAGTATTTT,CASSLAQTSGSTDTQYF
-,TRBV27,few,TRBJ1-1,TGTGCCAGCAGTCCAAAGAGCGGGACATTCTATGAAATCACTGAAGCTTTCTTT,CASSPKSGTFYEITEAFF
-,TRBV2,many,TRBJ1-5,TGTGCCAGCAGTGATAAGGGGGGTAGACAGCCCCAGCATTTT,CASSDKGGRQPQHF
TRBD1,TRBV27,many,TRBJ2-7,TGTGCCAGTGGACAGGGCAGCGCCTACGAGCAGTACTTC,CASGQGSAYEQYF
-,TRBV6-2/TRBV6-3,-,TRBJ2-7,TGTGCCAGCAGTTACTCCGCAGGCGACGTATGGTTTTACGAGCAGTACTTC,CASSYSAGDVWFYEQYF
TRBD1,TRBV6-5,-,TRBJ2-7,TGTGCCAGCAGTTACCCGGGGGGACAGGGCTCCTACGAGCAGTACTTC,CASSYPGGQGSYEQYF
-,TRBV7-8,many,TRBJ2-3,TGTGCCAGCAGCTTAGGGGGGGCGGGCACAGATACGCAGTATTTT,CASSLGGAGTDTQYF
TRBD2,TRBV9,many,TRBJ2-5,TGTGCCAGCAGCATTGGGACTAGCGGGGGTCAAGAGACCCAGTACTTC,CASSIGTSGGQETQYF
TRBD1,TRBV5-6,many,TRBJ1-3,TGTGCCAGCAGCACGACAGGGGGAGAAAACACCATATATTTT,CASSTTGGENTIYF
-,TRBV7-2,-,TRBJ2-3,TGTGCCAGCAGCTTAGGCGTTCGAGGCTCAGATACGCAGTGTTTT,CASSLGVRGSDTQCF
-,TRBV10-3,-,TRBJ2-5,TGTGCCATCAGTGGAGCAGACAAAGAGACCCAGTACTTC,CAISGADKETQYF
TRBD1,TRBV29-1,-,TRBJ2-7,TGCAGCGCAGGACAGGGGAGGGGGCAGTACTTC,CSAGQGRGQYF
-,TRBV19,-,TRBJ2-7,TGTGCTAGCCGGGGGAACTACGAGCAGTACTTC,CASRGNYEQYF
-,TRBV29-1,-,TRBJ2-7,TGCAGCGTCTCCTACGAGCAGTACTTC,CSVSYEQYF
-,TRBV4-2,once,TRBJ2-7,TGTGCCAGCAGCCAAGATGTCGGCAGCTCCTACGGGCAGTACTTC,CASSQDVGSSYGQYF
TRBD1,TRBV2,-,TRBJ1-1,TGTGCCGTCCCTAACCTTGACAGGGTGACTGAAGCTTTCTTT,CAVPNLDRVTEAFF
-,TRBV5-1,many,TRBJ1-1,TGCGCCAGCAGCTTGGTTTTGGGCGGCAACACTGAAGCTTTCTTT,CASSLVLGGNTEAFF
TRBD2,TRBV9,-,TRBJ2-3,TGCGCCAGCAGGAAGCGGGGGGGGGCAGATACGCAGTATTTT,CASRKRGGADTQYF
-,TRBV2,many,TRBJ2-7,TGTGCCAGCACGCTTGAGCAAAGCTCCTACGAGCAGTACTTC,CASTLEQSSYEQYF
TRBD1,TRBV3-1,-,TRBJ1-1,TGTGCCAGCAGCCGACAGGGGGGAGATGAAGCTTTCTTT,CASSRQGGDEAFF
TRBD1,TRBV9,many,TRBJ2-7,TGTGCCAGCAGCGTCACCCCAGGGGGCGGAGAGCAGTACTTC,CASSVTPGGGEQYF
-,TRBV7-2,many,TRBJ2-3,TGTGCCAGCAGCTTAGCAGATACGCAGTATTTT,CASSLADTQYF
TRBD1,TRBV2,-,TRBJ1-2,TGTGCCAGCGTCCGGGACAGGGCATTTAACTATGGCTACACCTTC,CASVRDRAFNYGYTF
-,TRBV4-3,many,TRBJ1-2,TGCGCCAGCAGCCAAGATACAATGACGGCGTCGGCCTTC,CASSQDTMTASAF
-,TRBV19,-,TRBJ2-5,TGTGCCAGTAGTATGGACCTCCAAGAGACCCAGCACTTC,CASSMDLQETQHF
TRBD1,TRBV30,few,TRBJ2-2,TGTGCCCGACAGGGAAACACCGGGGAGCTGTTTTTT,CARQGNTGELFF
-,TRBV24-1,-,TRBJ2-3,TGTGCCACCAGTGATTTGGGGGAAGGAGATACGCAGTATTTT,CATSDLGEGDTQYF
-,TRBV20-1,-,TRBJ2-5,TGCAGTGCTGGGGGGGGCAAAGAGACCCAGTACTTC,CSAGGGKETQYF
TRBD1,TRBV11-1,-,TRBJ2-3,TGTGCCAGCAGCTCGCGACAGGGGGACAGTAGCACAGATACGCAGTATTTT,CASSSRQGDSSTDTQYF